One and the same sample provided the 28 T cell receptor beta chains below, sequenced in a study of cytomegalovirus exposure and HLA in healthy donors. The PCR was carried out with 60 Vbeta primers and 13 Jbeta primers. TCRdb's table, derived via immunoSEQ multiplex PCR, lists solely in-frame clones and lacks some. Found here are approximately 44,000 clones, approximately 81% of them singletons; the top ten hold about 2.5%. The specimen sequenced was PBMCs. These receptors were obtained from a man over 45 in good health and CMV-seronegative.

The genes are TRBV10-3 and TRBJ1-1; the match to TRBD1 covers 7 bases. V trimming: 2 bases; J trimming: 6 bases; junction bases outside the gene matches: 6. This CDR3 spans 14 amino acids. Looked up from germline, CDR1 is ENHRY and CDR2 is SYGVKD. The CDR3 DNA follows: TGTGCCATCAGTGAGGCACAGGGGTTCCCTGAAGCTTTCTTT. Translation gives CAISEAQGFPEAFF.

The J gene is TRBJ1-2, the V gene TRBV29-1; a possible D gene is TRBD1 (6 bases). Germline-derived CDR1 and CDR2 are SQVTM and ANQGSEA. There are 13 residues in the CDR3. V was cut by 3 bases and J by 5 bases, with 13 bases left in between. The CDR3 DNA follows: TGCAGCGTTGACAGGGGCCCAAAGTATGGCTACACCTTC. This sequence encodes CSVDRGPKYGYTF.

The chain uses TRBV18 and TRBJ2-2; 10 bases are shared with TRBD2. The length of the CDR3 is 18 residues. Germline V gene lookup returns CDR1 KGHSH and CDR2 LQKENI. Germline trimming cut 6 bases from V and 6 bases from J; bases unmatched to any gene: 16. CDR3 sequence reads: CASSLELAGNGYAGELFF. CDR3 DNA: TGTGCCAGCTCGCTAGAACTAGCGGGAAATGGCTACGCCGGGGAGCTGTTTTTT.

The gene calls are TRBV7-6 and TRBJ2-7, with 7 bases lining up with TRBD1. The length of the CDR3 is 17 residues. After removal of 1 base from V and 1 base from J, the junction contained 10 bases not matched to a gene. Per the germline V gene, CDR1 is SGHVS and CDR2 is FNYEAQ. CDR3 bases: TGTGCCAGCAGCTTAGGAGGGGCCGGCAGGGGGTCCTACGAGCAGTACTTC. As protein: CASSLGGAGRGSYEQYF.

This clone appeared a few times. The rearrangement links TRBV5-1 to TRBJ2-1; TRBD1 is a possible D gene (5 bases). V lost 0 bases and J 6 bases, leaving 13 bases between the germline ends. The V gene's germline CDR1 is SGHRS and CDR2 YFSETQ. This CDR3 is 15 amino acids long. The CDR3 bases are TGCGCCAGCAGCTTGGTATTTCAGGGCCGCAATGAGCAGTTCTTC. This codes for CASSLVFQGRNEQFF.

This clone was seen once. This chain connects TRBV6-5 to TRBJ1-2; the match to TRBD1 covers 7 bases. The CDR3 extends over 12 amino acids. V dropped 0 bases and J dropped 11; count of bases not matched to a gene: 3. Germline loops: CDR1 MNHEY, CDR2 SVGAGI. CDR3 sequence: CASSYSGQQYTF. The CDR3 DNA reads TGTGCCAGCAGTTACTCGGGACAGCAGTACACCTTC.

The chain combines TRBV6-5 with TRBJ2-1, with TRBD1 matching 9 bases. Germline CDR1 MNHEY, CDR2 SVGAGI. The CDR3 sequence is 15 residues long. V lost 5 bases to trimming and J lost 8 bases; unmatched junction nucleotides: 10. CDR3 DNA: TGTGCCAGCAGTAGGCTGGGGACAGGGCCCGATGAGCAGTTCTTC. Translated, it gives CASSRLGTGPDEQFF.

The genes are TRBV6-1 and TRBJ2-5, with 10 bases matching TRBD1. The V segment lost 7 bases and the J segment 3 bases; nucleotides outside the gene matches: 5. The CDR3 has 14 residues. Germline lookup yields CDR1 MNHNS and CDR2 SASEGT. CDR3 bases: TGTGCCAGCATCCGGGACAGGGGAAAAGAGACCCAGTACTTC. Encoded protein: CASIRDRGKETQYF.

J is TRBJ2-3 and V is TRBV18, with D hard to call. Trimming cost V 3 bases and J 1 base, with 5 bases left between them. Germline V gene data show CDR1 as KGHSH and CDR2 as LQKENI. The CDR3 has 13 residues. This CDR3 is CASSPSGTDTQYF. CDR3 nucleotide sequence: TGTGCCAGCTCACCTTCTGGCACAGATACGCAGTATTTT.

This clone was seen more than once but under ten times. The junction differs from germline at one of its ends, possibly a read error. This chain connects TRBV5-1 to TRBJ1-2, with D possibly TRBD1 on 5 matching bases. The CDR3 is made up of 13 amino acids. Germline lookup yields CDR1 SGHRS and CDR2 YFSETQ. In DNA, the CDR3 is TGTGCCAGCAGGGCACAGCTTAACTATGGCTACACCTTC. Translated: CASRAQLNYGYTF.

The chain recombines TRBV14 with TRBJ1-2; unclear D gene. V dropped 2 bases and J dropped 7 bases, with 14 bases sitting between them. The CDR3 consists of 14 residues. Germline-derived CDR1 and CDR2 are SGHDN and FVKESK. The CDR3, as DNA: TGTGCCAGCAGCCAACTACCCCAATACCTTGGCTACACCTTC. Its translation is CASSQLPQYLGYTF.

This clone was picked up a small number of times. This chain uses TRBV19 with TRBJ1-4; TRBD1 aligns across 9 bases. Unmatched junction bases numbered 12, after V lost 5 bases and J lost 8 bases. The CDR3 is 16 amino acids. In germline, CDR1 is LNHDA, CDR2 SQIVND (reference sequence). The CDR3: CASSPRLDRGEEKLFF. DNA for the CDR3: TGTGCCAGTAGTCCTCGGCTGGACAGGGGAGAGGAAAAACTGTTTTTT.

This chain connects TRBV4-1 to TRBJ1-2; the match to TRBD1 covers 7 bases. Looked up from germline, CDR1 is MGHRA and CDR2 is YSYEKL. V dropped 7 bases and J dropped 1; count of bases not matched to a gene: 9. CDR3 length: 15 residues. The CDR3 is CASKEDRRNNYGYTF. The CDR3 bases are TGCGCCAGCAAAGAGGACAGGAGGAATAACTATGGCTACACCTTC.

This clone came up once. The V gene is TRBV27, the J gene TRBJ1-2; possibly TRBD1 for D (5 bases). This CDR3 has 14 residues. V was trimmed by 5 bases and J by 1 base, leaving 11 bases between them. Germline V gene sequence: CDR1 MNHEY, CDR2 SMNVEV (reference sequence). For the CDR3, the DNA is TGTGCCAGCAGTGTAGCAGGGCTTAACTATGGCTACACCTTC. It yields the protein CASSVAGLNYGYTF.

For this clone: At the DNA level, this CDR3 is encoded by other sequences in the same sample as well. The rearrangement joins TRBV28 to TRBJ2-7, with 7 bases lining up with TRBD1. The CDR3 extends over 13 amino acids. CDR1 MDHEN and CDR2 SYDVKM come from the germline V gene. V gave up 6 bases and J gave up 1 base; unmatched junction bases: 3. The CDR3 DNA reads TGTGCCAGCAGCCTGACAGGGTCCTACGAGCAGTACTTC. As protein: CASSLTGSYEQYF.

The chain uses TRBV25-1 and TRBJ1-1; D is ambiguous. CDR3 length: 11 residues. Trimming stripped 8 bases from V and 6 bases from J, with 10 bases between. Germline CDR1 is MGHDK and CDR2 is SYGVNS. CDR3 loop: CASGGLAEAFF. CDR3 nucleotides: TGTGCCAGCGGAGGTCTCGCTGAAGCTTTCTTT.

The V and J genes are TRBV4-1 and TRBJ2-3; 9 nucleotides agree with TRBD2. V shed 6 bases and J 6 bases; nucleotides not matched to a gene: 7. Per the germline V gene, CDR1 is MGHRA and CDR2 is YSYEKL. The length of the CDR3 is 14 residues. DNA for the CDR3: TGCGCCAGCAGTCCCGTCCTAGCGGGGGATACGCAGTATTTT. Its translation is CASSPVLAGDTQYF.

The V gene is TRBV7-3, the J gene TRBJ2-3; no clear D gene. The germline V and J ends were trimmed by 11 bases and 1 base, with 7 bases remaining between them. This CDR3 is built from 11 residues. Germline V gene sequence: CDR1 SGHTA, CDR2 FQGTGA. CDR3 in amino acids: CASGGTDTQYF. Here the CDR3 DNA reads TGTGCCTCGGGTGGCACAGATACGCAGTATTTT.

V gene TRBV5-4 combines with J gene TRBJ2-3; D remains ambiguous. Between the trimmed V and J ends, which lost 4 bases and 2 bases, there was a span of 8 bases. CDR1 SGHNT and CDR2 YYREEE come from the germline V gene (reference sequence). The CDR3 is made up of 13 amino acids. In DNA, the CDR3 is TGTGCCAGCAGCCTAGGATTCACAGATACGCAGTATTTT. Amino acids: CASSLGFTDTQYF.

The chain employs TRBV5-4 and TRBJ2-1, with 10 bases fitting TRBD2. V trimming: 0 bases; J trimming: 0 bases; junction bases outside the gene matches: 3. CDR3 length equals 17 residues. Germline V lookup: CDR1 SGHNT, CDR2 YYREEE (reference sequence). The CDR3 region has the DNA TGTGCCAGCAGCTTGGAAGCGGGAGGGTTCTCCTACAATGAGCAGTTCTTC. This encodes CASSLEAGGFSYNEQFF.

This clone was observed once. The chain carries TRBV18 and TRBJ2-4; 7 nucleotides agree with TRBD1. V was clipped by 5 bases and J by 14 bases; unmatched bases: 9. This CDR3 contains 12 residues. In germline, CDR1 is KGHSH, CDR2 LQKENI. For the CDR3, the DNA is TGTGCCAGCTCAATAACAGGGGATTTTGAGTACTTC. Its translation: CASSITGDFEYF.

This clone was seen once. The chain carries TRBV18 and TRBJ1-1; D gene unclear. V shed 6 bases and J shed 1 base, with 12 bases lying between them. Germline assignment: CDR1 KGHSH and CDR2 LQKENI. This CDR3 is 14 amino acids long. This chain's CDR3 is CASSENSKNTEAFF. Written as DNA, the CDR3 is TGTGCCAGCTCGGAGAACTCGAAGAACACTGAAGCTTTCTTT.

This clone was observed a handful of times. The CDR3 protein is CSVDSPGEQETQYF. CDR3 DNA sequence: TGCAGCGTTGATTCCCCGGGGGAACAAGAGACCCAGTACTTC. The chain uses TRBV29-1 and TRBJ2-5; possible D gene TRBD2, 6 bases. The CDR3 runs to 14 residues. Trimming pared 3 bases from V and 2 bases from J, leaving 13 bases between. The germline V gene has CDR1 SQVTM and CDR2 ANQGSEA.

CDR3 DNA: TGTGCCAGCTCACCATTTGCCGGGACACCGAGCGAGACCCAGTACTTC. The encoded protein is CASSPFAGTPSETQYF. This chain uses TRBV18 with TRBJ2-5; D is possibly TRBD1 (6 bases). CDR1 is KGHSH and CDR2 is LQKENI in the germline V gene. The CDR3 consists of 16 residues. Trimming removed 2 bases from V and 5 bases from J, with 18 bases in between.

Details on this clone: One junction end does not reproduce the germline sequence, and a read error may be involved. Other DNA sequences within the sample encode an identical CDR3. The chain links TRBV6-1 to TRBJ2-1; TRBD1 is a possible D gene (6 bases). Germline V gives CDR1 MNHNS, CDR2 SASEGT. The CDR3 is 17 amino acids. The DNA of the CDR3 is TGTGCCAGCAGTGTTGCCCTGCCCGGACAGTCCTACAACGAGCAGTTCTTC. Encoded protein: CASSVALPGQSYNEQFF.

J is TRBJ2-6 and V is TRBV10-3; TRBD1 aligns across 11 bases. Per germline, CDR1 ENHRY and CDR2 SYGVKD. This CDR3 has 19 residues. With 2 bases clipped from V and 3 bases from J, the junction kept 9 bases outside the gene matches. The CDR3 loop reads CAISERPGQGESGANVLTF. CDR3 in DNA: TGTGCCATCAGTGAGAGGCCGGGACAGGGGGAGAGTGGGGCCAACGTCCTGACTTTC.

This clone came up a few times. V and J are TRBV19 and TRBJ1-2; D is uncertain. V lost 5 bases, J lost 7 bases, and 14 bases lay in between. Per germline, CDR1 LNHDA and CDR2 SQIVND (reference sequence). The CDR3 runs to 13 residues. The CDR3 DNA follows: TGTGCCAGTAGTGCGGGTGAAGTGGTTGGCTACACCTTC. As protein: CASSAGEVVGYTF. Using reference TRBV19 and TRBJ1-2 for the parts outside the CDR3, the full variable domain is DGGITQSPKYLFRKEGQNVTLSCEQNLNHDAMYWYRQDPGQGLRLIYYSQIVNDFQKGDIAEGYSVSREKKESFPLTVTSAQKNPTAFYLCASSAGEVVGYTFGSGTRLTVV.

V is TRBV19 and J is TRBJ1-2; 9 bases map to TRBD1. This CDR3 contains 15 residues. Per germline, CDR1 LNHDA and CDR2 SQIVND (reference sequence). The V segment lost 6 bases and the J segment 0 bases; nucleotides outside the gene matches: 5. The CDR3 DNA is TGTGCCAGTAGGTACGGGACAGGGACTAACTATGGCTACACCTTC. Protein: CASRYGTGTNYGYTF.